In its sample, the clone carrying this TCR beta chain was seen a few times. Its specificity is unknown. Germline loops: CDR1 SGHDT, CDR2 YYEEEE. The V and J ends lost 4 bases and 10 bases, in that order; junction bases with no gene match: 11. This CDR3 contains 14 residues. The record originates from a study of cytomegalovirus exposure and HLA in healthy donors. Findings of the study overall: A later look showed TCR association rates differing by HLA locus, highest for DRB1 and lowest for HLA-C.

The PCR made use of 60 Vbeta and 13 Jbeta primers. Produced via immunoSEQ multiplex PCR; TCRdb's table is partial and in-frame only. Of 100,000 or so clones in the sample, roughly 13% are singletons; the top ten hold approximately 15%. The rearrangement links TRBV5-6 to TRBJ2-1; 7 bases align to TRBD1. The sequence was obtained from a man between 40 and 49 years old in good health and CMV-seropositive. The sequencing input was PBMCs. The chain's CDR3 is CASSVRGPGREQFF. In DNA, the CDR3 is TGTGCCAGCAGCGTTAGGGGGCCCGGTCGGGAGCAGTTCTTC.